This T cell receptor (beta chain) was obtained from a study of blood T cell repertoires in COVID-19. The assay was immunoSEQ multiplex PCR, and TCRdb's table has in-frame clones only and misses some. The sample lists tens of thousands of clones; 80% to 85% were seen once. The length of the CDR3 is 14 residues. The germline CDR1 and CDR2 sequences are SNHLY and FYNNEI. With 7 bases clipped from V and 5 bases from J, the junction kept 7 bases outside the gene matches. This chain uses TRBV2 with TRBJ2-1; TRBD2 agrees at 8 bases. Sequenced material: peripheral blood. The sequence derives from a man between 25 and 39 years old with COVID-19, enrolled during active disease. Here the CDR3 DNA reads TGTGCCAGCACTCCCTCGGGACTAGACAATGAGCAGTTCTTC. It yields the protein CASTPSGLDNEQFF.